A selection of T cell receptor beta chains follows, all from one sample in a study of T cells after yellow fever vaccination. Each CDR3 protein is one row after TCRdb ran MiXCR on the 5' RACE reads. The sample gives 150,000 to 200,000 distinct CDR3 sequences, 9.5% to 12% of which show up once; 35% to 40% is in the top ten. Specimen: CD8+ T cells sorted from PBMCs, collected 15 days after the yellow fever booster vaccination. These receptors were collected from a man between 18 and 35 years old who received the YFV17D yellow fever vaccine. The CDR3 runs from the conserved cysteine through the conserved F or W. A D gene is named only where the DNA matches it firmly. Not all rows give a size; the values are once, few, many and, for expanded clones, a class.

v_gene: TRBV4-3; abundance: .; j_gene: TRBJ2-5; d_gene: TRBD1; CDR3nt: TGCGCCAGCAGCCAAGCTGCCGGGACAGGGGCAGAGACCCAGTACTTC; CDR3aa: CASSQAAGTGAETQYF
v_gene: TRBV7-9; abundance: .; j_gene: TRBJ2-3; d_gene: TRBD2; CDR3nt: TGTGCCAGCAGCACCCTGACTAGCGGGTTGGATACGCAGTATTTT; CDR3aa: CASSTLTSGLDTQYF
v_gene: TRBV28; abundance: .; j_gene: TRBJ2-2; d_gene: .; CDR3nt: TGTGCCAGCAGTCCATGGCAGGTTAACACCGGGGAGCTGTTTTTT; CDR3aa: CASSPWQVNTGELFF
v_gene: TRBV15; abundance: few; j_gene: TRBJ1-2; d_gene: .; CDR3nt: TGTGCCACCAGCAGAGTGGGGTCGGGGAATGGCTACACCTTC; CDR3aa: CATSRVGSGNGYTF
v_gene: TRBV7-2; abundance: few; j_gene: TRBJ1-1; d_gene: TRBD1; CDR3nt: TGTGCCAGCAGCACTACCCAGGGGGCAGGGACTGAAGCTTTCTTT; CDR3aa: CASSTTQGAGTEAFF
v_gene: TRBV29-1; abundance: .; j_gene: TRBJ2-6; d_gene: .; CDR3nt: TGCAGCGTATGGGGCTCTGGGGCCAACGTCCTGACTTTC; CDR3aa: CSVWGSGANVLTF
v_gene: TRBV4-3; abundance: .; j_gene: TRBJ1-5; d_gene: .; CDR3nt: TGCGCCAGCAGCCAAGCAGGGTTTGGCAATCAGCCCCAGCATTTT; CDR3aa: CASSQAGFGNQPQHF
v_gene: TRBV21-1; abundance: few; j_gene: TRBJ2-1; d_gene: .; CDR3nt: TGTGCCATCCTCTCCCCAGGAGGGTACAATGAGCAGTTCTTC; CDR3aa: CAILSPGGYNEQFF
v_gene: TRBV7-3; abundance: .; j_gene: TRBJ2-5; d_gene: TRBD2; CDR3nt: TGTGCCAGCAGCTCTAGCGGGGGGGGAGAGACCCAGTACTTC; CDR3aa: CASSSSGGGETQYF
v_gene: TRBV4-1; abundance: few; j_gene: TRBJ1-2; d_gene: .; CDR3nt: TGCGCCAGCAGCCAAGTAGCCCTCCGGGAGGGGAACTATGGCTACACCTTC; CDR3aa: CASSQVALREGNYGYTF
v_gene: TRBV6-2/TRBV6-3; abundance: few; j_gene: TRBJ1-1; d_gene: .; CDR3nt: TGTGCCAGCAGACCCCTGGCCATCTACACTGAAGCTTTCTTT; CDR3aa: CASRPLAIYTEAFF
v_gene: TRBV29-1; abundance: .; j_gene: TRBJ1-2; d_gene: .; CDR3nt: TGCAGCGTTCACAGCGTCTTGGATGATGGCTACACCTTC; CDR3aa: CSVHSVLDDGYTF
v_gene: TRBV4-1; abundance: .; j_gene: TRBJ2-7; d_gene: .; CDR3nt: TGCGCCAGCAGCCTTTCGAGGGGGGACGAGCAGTACTTC; CDR3aa: CASSLSRGDEQYF
v_gene: TRBV12-3/TRBV12-4; abundance: few; j_gene: TRBJ1-5; d_gene: TRBD1; CDR3nt: TGTGCCAGCAGTCCAGGGGGCGAAGGTCAGCCCCAGCATTTT; CDR3aa: CASSPGGEGQPQHF
v_gene: TRBV7-8; abundance: few; j_gene: TRBJ1-1; d_gene: .; CDR3nt: TGTGCCAGCAGCTGGGACCTCTACACTGAAGCTTTCTTT; CDR3aa: CASSWDLYTEAFF
v_gene: TRBV10-2; abundance: .; j_gene: TRBJ2-1; d_gene: TRBD2; CDR3nt: TGCGCCAGCGGGGGTTACGAGCGGGGGGGCTCTTATGAGCAGTTCTTC; CDR3aa: CASGGYERGGSYEQFF
v_gene: TRBV4-3; abundance: .; j_gene: TRBJ2-1; d_gene: TRBD2; CDR3nt: TGCGCCAGCAGCCAAGAACTAGCGAGCTCCTACAATGAGCAGTTCTTC; CDR3aa: CASSQELASSYNEQFF
v_gene: TRBV12-3/TRBV12-4; abundance: few; j_gene: TRBJ1-3; d_gene: .; CDR3nt: TGTGCCAGCAGTTTTAATCCGGGGCGCCGCTCTGGAAACACCATATATTTT; CDR3aa: CASSFNPGRRSGNTIYF
v_gene: TRBV19; abundance: few; j_gene: TRBJ2-3; d_gene: .; CDR3nt: TGTGCCAGTAGTATAGAAGTGGTGAGAACAGATACGCAGTATTTT; CDR3aa: CASSIEVVRTDTQYF
v_gene: TRBV12-3/TRBV12-4; abundance: .; j_gene: TRBJ1-5; d_gene: .; CDR3nt: TGTGCCAGCAGTTTTGACCGGCCGAGGAGCAATCAGCCCCAGCATTTT; CDR3aa: CASSFDRPRSNQPQHF
v_gene: TRBV7-9; abundance: many; j_gene: TRBJ2-6; d_gene: .; CDR3nt: TGTGCCAGCAGCTTAGAGGGCGCGGGCTCCCCTGGGGCCAACGTCCTGACTTTC; CDR3aa: CASSLEGAGSPGANVLTF
v_gene: TRBV12-3/TRBV12-4; abundance: .; j_gene: TRBJ1-2; d_gene: TRBD1; CDR3nt: TGTGCCAGCAGGAACTCGGGACAGGGGTTACGGGGCTATGGCTACACCTTC; CDR3aa: CASRNSGQGLRGYGYTF
v_gene: TRBV7-9; abundance: .; j_gene: TRBJ2-2; d_gene: .; CDR3nt: TGTGCCAGCAGCTTGACAGGCCCAACCGGGGAGCTGTTTTTT; CDR3aa: CASSLTGPTGELFF
v_gene: TRBV4-1; abundance: few; j_gene: TRBJ2-2; d_gene: .; CDR3nt: TGCGCCAGCAGCCAAGATCGAGTTATCGCCGGGGAGCTGTTTTTT; CDR3aa: CASSQDRVIAGELFF
v_gene: TRBV19; abundance: few; j_gene: TRBJ2-5; d_gene: TRBD1; CDR3nt: TGTGCCAGCTCGGGACAGTTTTTTCAAGAGACCCAGTACTTC; CDR3aa: CASSGQFFQETQYF
v_gene: TRBV6-6; abundance: many; j_gene: TRBJ2-5; d_gene: .; CDR3nt: TGTGCCAGCAGTTACTCGGGAGAGACCCAGTACTTC; CDR3aa: CASSYSGETQYF
v_gene: TRBV11-2; abundance: few; j_gene: TRBJ2-7; d_gene: .; CDR3nt: TGTGCCAGCAGCTTAGATATGCCCCAGGGCTACGAGCAGTACTTC; CDR3aa: CASSLDMPQGYEQYF
v_gene: TRBV5-1; abundance: .; j_gene: TRBJ2-3; d_gene: TRBD1; CDR3nt: TGCGCCAGCAGCACCGGGACAGCGACCTCAGATACGCAGTATTTT; CDR3aa: CASSTGTATSDTQYF
v_gene: TRBV4-3; abundance: .; j_gene: TRBJ1-1; d_gene: TRBD1; CDR3nt: TGCGCCAGCAGCCAGATGACAGGGGCCGAAGCTTTCTTT; CDR3aa: CASSQMTGAEAFF
v_gene: TRBV10-3; abundance: .; j_gene: TRBJ2-1; d_gene: TRBD2; CDR3nt: TGTGCCATCAGGTCCGTAGCGGGGGGCTACAATGAGCAGTTCTTC; CDR3aa: CAIRSVAGGYNEQFF
v_gene: TRBV6-2/TRBV6-3; abundance: .; j_gene: TRBJ2-2; d_gene: .; CDR3nt: TGTGCCAGCAGTTACGTGGGGAGGACCGGGGAGCTGTTTTTT; CDR3aa: CASSYVGRTGELFF
v_gene: TRBV6-5; abundance: .; j_gene: TRBJ2-3; d_gene: TRBD2; CDR3nt: TGTGCCAGCAGTTACTCGAGTTCGGCTAGCGGGGGGGCGGATACGCAGTATTTT; CDR3aa: CASSYSSSASGGADTQYF
v_gene: TRBV9; abundance: .; j_gene: TRBJ1-4; d_gene: TRBD1; CDR3nt: TGTGCCAGCAGCGTAGGAGCGTCTTTAGACGAGGGGGCGCGAGAAAAACTGTTTTTT; CDR3aa: CASSVGASLDEGAREKLFF
v_gene: TRBV19; abundance: .; j_gene: TRBJ2-5; d_gene: .; CDR3nt: TGTGCCAGTAGTAGCGGAGGAGGAGGAGAGACCCAGTACTTC; CDR3aa: CASSSGGGGETQYF
v_gene: TRBV7-9; abundance: few; j_gene: TRBJ2-3; d_gene: .; CDR3nt: TGTGCCAGCAGCCCGGAGGTTTCTAGCACAGATACGCAGTATTTT; CDR3aa: CASSPEVSSTDTQYF
v_gene: TRBV4-2; abundance: .; j_gene: TRBJ2-3; d_gene: .; CDR3nt: TGTGCCAGCAGCCAAGATCCGGGTAGCGCGAATACGCAGTATTTT; CDR3aa: CASSQDPGSANTQYF
v_gene: TRBV5-1; abundance: few; j_gene: TRBJ1-6; d_gene: .; CDR3nt: TGCGCCAGCAGAGACGGATCGGATAATTCACCCCTCCACTTT; CDR3aa: CASRDGSDNSPLHF
v_gene: TRBV4-1; abundance: .; j_gene: TRBJ2-1; d_gene: .; CDR3nt: TGCGCCAGCAGCCATTCAGGGACTCAGGCTTATGAGCAGTTCTTC; CDR3aa: CASSHSGTQAYEQFF
v_gene: TRBV5-1; abundance: .; j_gene: TRBJ2-1; d_gene: .; CDR3nt: TGCGCCAGCAGCTTATCCGGGACTCTAAACAATGAGCAGTTCTTC; CDR3aa: CASSLSGTLNNEQFF
v_gene: TRBV3-1; abundance: few; j_gene: TRBJ2-4; d_gene: .; CDR3nt: TGTGCCAGCAGCCAAGATACGGAATCAAGCTTAGCCAAAAACATTCAGTACTTC; CDR3aa: CASSQDTESSLAKNIQYF
v_gene: TRBV10-2; abundance: .; j_gene: TRBJ2-7; d_gene: .; CDR3nt: TGCGCCAGCAGTAGGACCAACTCCGCCATCTACGAGCAGTACTTC; CDR3aa: CASSRTNSAIYEQYF
v_gene: TRBV28; abundance: few; j_gene: TRBJ2-7; d_gene: .; CDR3nt: TGTGCCAGCGGAGGCGGGGCCGGCTTGCTTTTCCGCCGGCCCCCTTACGAGCAGTACTTC; CDR3aa: CASGGGAGLLFRRPPYEQYF
v_gene: TRBV21-1; abundance: .; j_gene: TRBJ2-3; d_gene: .; CDR3nt: TGTGCCACACGCCCCCCAATAACGGGTACGACAGATACGCAGTATTTT; CDR3aa: CATRPPITGTTDTQYF
v_gene: TRBV7-2; abundance: few; j_gene: TRBJ1-6; d_gene: TRBD1; CDR3nt: TGTGCCAGCAGCCCAAAGGGACAGGGTAATTCACCCCTCCACTTT; CDR3aa: CASSPKGQGNSPLHF